Sequencing of this T cell receptor beta chain was carried out in a study of blood T cells in healthy people across ages. PBMCs numbering at least 6 million were isolated per sample. Each sample provided at least 5.5 micrograms of extracted total RNA. A second PCR of 7 to 11 cycles used a sample-barcoded 5' primer and a J-beta primer mix. TCRdb ran MiXCR on the 5' RACE reads and lists one entry per CDR3 protein. The sample comprises some 900,000 distinct CDR3 sequences, 48% of which are singletons, and around an eighth rests with the top ten. There are 14 residues in the CDR3. Trimming took 1 base from V and 6 from J, leaving 11 bases between them. Germline V gene data show CDR1 as MNHNS and CDR2 as SASEGT.

Sequencing was done on a sample of blood. The gene calls are TRBV6-1 and TRBJ2-3, with D maybe TRBD2 (6 bases). The receptor comes from a young man in good health. As DNA, the CDR3 is TGTGCCAGCAGTGAAGTGGGACTCAGGGATACGCAGTATTTT. This gives the protein CASSEVGLRDTQYF.